The rows below give T cell receptor beta chains drawn from one sample of a study of blood T cell repertoires in COVID-19. Only in-frame clones appear in the TCRdb table, and some are missing; sequencing was by immunoSEQ multiplex PCR. The sample records 120,000 or so clones, 84% being singletons. Sequenced material: PBMCs or T cells enriched from blood (not recorded which). These receptors came from a woman in her thirties who had recovered from COVID-19. CDR3s include the opening cysteine and the closing phenylalanine or tryptophan. Fields, in order: J gene, clone size, V gene, CDR3 protein. Clone size is not always given. Where it is, it says once, few, many or a class for expanded clones.

TRBJ2-5 NA TRBV2 CASRRQGPVETQYF
TRBJ2-7 NA TRBV4-2 CASSRDRVYEQYF
TRBJ2-1 NA TRBV9 CASSARLGGNEQFF
TRBJ2-7 once TRBV5-1 CASSLAGRTYEQYF
TRBJ2-7 NA TRBV3-1/TRBV3-2 CASSLRGGSSGVYEQYF
TRBJ2-2 once TRBV7-6 CASSLHRDSQELFF
TRBJ1-2 NA TRBV19 CASSNQGANGYTF
TRBJ2-4 NA TRBV5-1 CASSASGRPGYF
TRBJ2-1 NA TRBV19 CASSLSSSYNEQFF
TRBJ1-5 NA TRBV28 CASIPVGTEVNQPQHF
TRBJ1-5 few TRBV5-8 CASSLAGGHQHF
TRBJ2-7 NA TRBV4-1 CASSPRGAGRYEQYF
TRBJ2-7 NA TRBV6-2/TRBV6-3 CASSPDGGYSYEQYF
TRBJ2-5 NA TRBV28 CASFPNGLALETQYF
TRBJ1-1 NA TRBV9 CASSGGQLNTEAFF
TRBJ1-1 NA TRBV18 CASSPRGADTEAFF
TRBJ1-2 once TRBV28 CASIPDRGIQLDGYTF
TRBJ1-4 NA TRBV7-2 CASSPRGMGNEKLFF
TRBJ2-2 NA TRBV30 CAWSVLTGGWAGELFF
TRBJ2-3 NA TRBV4-1 CASSQGVNTDTQYF